Listed below are T cell receptor beta chains from one sample, sequenced in a study of T cells in Graves' hyperthyroidism and ophthalmopathy. TCRdb re-derived calls from the multiplex PCR reads in MiXCR, one entry per CDR3 protein. The sample carries 400,000 or so distinct CDR3 sequences, over 13% recorded once. Sequenced sample: blood. The source of these receptors is a man aged 50 to 59 with Graves' ophthalmopathy. Both conserved end residues are trimmed from each CDR3. D genes are given only for firm matches.

j_call	d_call	v_call	cdr3_aa
TRBJ2-7	-	TRBV11-2	ASSLMAGGDSYEQY
TRBJ1-2	TRBD1	TRBV7-3	ASSLGQGADGYT
TRBJ2-1	TRBD2	TRBV7-7	ASSPTGGSGDEQF
TRBJ2-7	-	TRBV29-1	SARLPGAYEQY
TRBJ2-1	TRBD2	TRBV5-1	ASSQTRGGGVSYNEQF
TRBJ2-3	-	TRBV5-1	ASSFPGDRDTQY
TRBJ1-2	TRBD1	TRBV4-1	ASSPRGTGDSYGYT
TRBJ1-1	TRBD1	TRBV3-1	ASSLQGQPNTEAF
TRBJ2-7	TRBD2	TRBV5-4	ASSMSGRLYEQY
TRBJ1-6	-	TRBV3-1	ASSQVGRNSPLH
TRBJ2-7	TRBD1	TRBV25-1	ASSETQDRGRGEQY
TRBJ2-7	TRBD2	TRBV2	ASSDPSGSYEQY
TRBJ2-2	-	TRBV10-3	AIKSQPNTGELF
TRBJ1-3	-	TRBV7-2	ASSLDPRNTIY
TRBJ2-5	TRBD2	TRBV11-2	ASSRGGVETQY
TRBJ2-3	-	TRBV2	ASNWGYTDTQY
TRBJ2-4	TRBD2	TRBV2	ASREQSGDINIQY
TRBJ2-5	-	TRBV29-1	SVYGETQY
TRBJ2-2	TRBD2	TRBV2	ASTLDGEGTGELF
TRBJ2-1	TRBD2	TRBV5-1	ASSLEGTSGRGEQF
TRBJ1-4	-	TRBV27	ASSPSLRGKLF
TRBJ2-3	TRBD2	TRBV14	ASSQASVLAGGPDTQY
TRBJ1-4	-	TRBV7-3	ASSHSVAHTNEKLF
TRBJ1-2	TRBD1	TRBV7-3	ASSPYRDSGGGYT
TRBJ2-3	-	TRBV11-2	ASSLVAGGPSTDTQY
TRBJ2-5	-	TRBV12-3/TRBV12-4	ASSLERTDQETQY
TRBJ1-1	TRBD1	TRBV11-2	ASSLVGTEEAF
TRBJ1-5	-	TRBV19	ASSISSRNQPQH
TRBJ2-1	-	TRBV20-1	SAGALEGAERYNEQF